The 20 T cell receptor beta chains listed next were all sequenced from one sample in a study of cytomegalovirus exposure and HLA in healthy donors. The PCR contained 60 Vbeta and 13 Jbeta primers. Data came from immunoSEQ multiplex PCR; TCRdb stores just in-frame clones and leaves some out. Of 150,000 or so clones listed, about four fifths are singletons. Sequencing was performed on PBMCs. Receptors were obtained from a woman in her late teens or twenties in good health and CMV-seropositive.

The rearrangement links TRBV6-1 to TRBJ2-7; D may be TRBD2 (5 bases). V gave up 2 bases and J gave up 4 bases, with 9 bases separating them. Per the germline V gene, CDR1 is MNHNS and CDR2 is SASEGT. The CDR3 is made up of 13 amino acids. The CDR3 coding sequence is TGTGCCAGCAGTGAATCGGGAATTTACGAGCAGTACTTC. It yields the protein CASSESGIYEQYF.

The rearrangement links TRBV5-4 to TRBJ2-7, with TRBD1 identical over 8 bases. Germline values: CDR1 SGHNT, CDR2 YYREEE (reference sequence). V lost 3 bases, J lost 3 bases, and 8 bases stayed unmatched. The CDR3 length is 15 residues. CDR3 in amino acids: CASSSIGQGHYEQYF. The CDR3 coding sequence is TGTGCCAGCAGCTCGATTGGACAGGGCCACTACGAGCAGTACTTC.

The chain uses TRBV19 and TRBJ2-3; 8 nucleotides align to TRBD2. J gave up 0 bases and V 5 bases, and 13 bases lay outside the gene matches. The CDR3 loop spans 18 amino acids. CDR1 is LNHDA, CDR2 SQIVND, per germline (reference sequence). The CDR3, as DNA: TGTGCCAGTAGTCCCACGAGGGCGGGGGGACGAAGCACAGATACGCAGTATTTT. This codes for CASSPTRAGGRSTDTQYF.

The rearrangement uses TRBV29-1 and TRBJ1-2, with 7 bases that match TRBD1. After removal of 6 bases from V and 7 bases from J, the junction contained 11 bases not matched to a gene. Germline V gives CDR1 SQVTM, CDR2 ANQGSEA. The CDR3 has 13 amino acids. Written as DNA, the CDR3 is TGCAGCGTGGAGGGACAGACATTTGCTGGCTACACCTTC. Its translation: CSVEGQTFAGYTF.

The J gene is TRBJ1-1, the V gene TRBV4-1, with 8 bases lining up with TRBD1. The V segment lost 1 base and the J segment 4 bases; nucleotides outside the gene matches: 5. There are 15 residues in the CDR3. The germline V gene has CDR1 MGHRA and CDR2 YSYEKL. Here the CDR3 reads CASSQVQGAITEAFF. The CDR3 coding sequence is TGCGCCAGCAGCCAAGTTCAGGGGGCGATCACTGAAGCTTTCTTT.

The CDR3 coding sequence is TGTGCCAGCAGCTCACTCAGGGGTACTGAAGCTTTCTTT. It encodes CASSSLRGTEAFF. The chain combines TRBV6-5 with TRBJ1-1; D perhaps matches TRBD1 (6 bases). Trimming pared 6 bases from V and 5 bases from J, leaving 13 bases between. This CDR3 has 13 residues. In germline, CDR1 is MNHEY, CDR2 SVGAGI.

The J gene is TRBJ2-7, the V gene TRBV7-2; tentatively, D is TRBD2 (6 bases). Trimming took off 2 bases at V and 9 bases at J, with 14 bases between the two ends. Germline V gives CDR1 SGHTA, CDR2 FQGNSA. The CDR3 extends over 13 amino acids. CDR3 bases: TGTGCCAGCAGCTTATCTCCCGGGACTCGGCAGTACTTC. As protein: CASSLSPGTRQYF.

The gene calls are TRBV5-1 and TRBJ1-3; unclear D gene. Germline CDR1 SGHRS, CDR2 YFSETQ. The length of the CDR3 is 12 residues. The V end lost 1 base, the J end lost 8 bases, and 7 bases lay between the germline ends. The CDR3 region is CASSLYGDTIYF. The CDR3 coding sequence is TGCGCCAGCAGCTTGTACGGTGACACCATATATTTT.

This clone was seen once. J is TRBJ2-7 and V is TRBV4-1; no firm D call. Trimming removed 2 bases from V and 0 bases from J, with 8 bases in between. The CDR3 runs 14 residues. The V gene's germline CDR1 is MGHRA and CDR2 YSYEKL. CDR3: CASSQRPSSYEQYF. In DNA, the CDR3 is TGCGCCAGCAGCCAAAGGCCTAGCTCCTACGAGCAGTACTTC.

The CDR3 sequence is CASSLDRDNQPQHF. In DNA form, the CDR3 reads TGCGCCAGCAGCTTGGACAGGGACAATCAGCCCCAGCATTTT. The chain couples TRBV5-1 to TRBJ1-5; D possibly corresponds to TRBD1 (6 bases). With 0 bases removed from V and 3 bases from J, the gap between germline ends came to 7 bases. The V gene's germline CDR1 is SGHRS and CDR2 YFSETQ. There are 14 residues in the CDR3.

Points on this clone: At one boundary the junction diverges from the germline segment, which might be a read error. This chain uses TRBV15 with TRBJ1-4; D gene unclear. The germline gives CDR1 LNHNV, CDR2 YYDKDF (reference sequence). This CDR3 has 13 amino acids. CDR3 coding DNA: TGTGCCACCAGCAGATCAACAAATGAAAAACTGTTTTTT. Its translation: CATSRSTNEKLFF. The variable domain in full, completed from reference TRBV15 and TRBJ1-4, reads DAMVIQNPRYQVTQFGKPVTLSCSQTLNHNVMYWYQQKSSQAPKLLFHYYDKDFNNEADTPDNFQSRRPNTSFCFLDIRSPGLGDTAMYLCATSRSTNEKLFFGSGTQLSVL.

The V gene is TRBV27, the J gene TRBJ1-2; D is ambiguous. Between the trimmed V and J ends, which lost 6 bases and 8 bases, there was a span of 22 bases. The CDR3 consists of 15 residues. Per the germline V gene, CDR1 is MNHEY and CDR2 is SMNVEV (reference sequence). The CDR3 here is CASSPRGGNKLGYTF. The CDR3 DNA reads TGTGCCAGCAGCCCCCGGGGAGGGAATAAATTGGGCTACACCTTC.

The chain uses TRBV6-1 and TRBJ2-7; no firm D call. The germline gives CDR1 MNHNS, CDR2 SASEGT. The length of the CDR3 is 15 residues. Trimming stripped 0 bases from V and 0 bases from J, with 9 bases between. The CDR3 bases are TGTGCCAGCAGTGAAGCGTGGCGGAGCTCCTACGAGCAGTACTTC. Residues: CASSEAWRSSYEQYF.

This chain joins TRBV5-4 and TRBJ2-1; 8 positions match TRBD2. The trim removed 0 bases at V and 10 bases at J, leaving 9 bases unmatched. Germline V gene sequence: CDR1 SGHNT, CDR2 YYREEE (reference sequence). This CDR3 region has 15 residues. The CDR3 region is CASSLGTGGAREQFF. The CDR3 coding sequence is TGTGCCAGCAGCTTGGGTACGGGGGGGGCACGGGAGCAGTTCTTC.

This clone has a handful of counts. This sequence joins TRBV19 and TRBJ2-1, with D maybe TRBD2 (5 bases). CDR1 is LNHDA and CDR2 is SQIVND in the germline V gene (reference sequence). The V gene lost 0 bases and the J gene lost 6 bases, with 12 bases spanning the gap. This CDR3 has 15 residues. In DNA, the CDR3 is TGTGCCAGTAGTATAGATATGGCTAGCCTCAATGAGCAGTTCTTC. It yields the protein CASSIDMASLNEQFF.

This clone was detected a few times. The chain recombines TRBV5-1 with TRBJ2-3; 8 nucleotides agree with TRBD2. The CDR3 runs 16 residues. Germline V gene lookup returns CDR1 SGHRS and CDR2 YFSETQ. V lost 0 bases and J lost 4; bases outside the gene matches: 7. The CDR3 DNA follows: TGCGCCAGCAGCTTGGACCTAGCGGGTGGGTCAGATACGCAGTATTTT. It specifies CASSLDLAGGSDTQYF. Supplemented by reference TRBV5-1 and TRBJ2-3, the full variable domain reads KAGVTQTPRYLIKTRGQQVTLSCSPISGHRSVSWYQQTPGQGLQFLFEYFSETQRNKGNFPGRFSGRQFSNSRSEMNVSTLELGDSALYLCASSLDLAGGSDTQYFGPGTRLTVL.

CDR3: CASSFGAETGYNYGYTF. CDR3 DNA sequence: TGTGCCAGCAGCTTTGGGGCCGAGACAGGGTACAACTATGGCTACACCTTC. The rearrangement links TRBV7-2 to TRBJ1-2, with 7 nucleotides matching TRBD1. The CDR3 sequence is 17 residues long. Trimming cost V 3 bases and J 2 bases; bases outside gene matches: 12. Germline CDR1 reads SGHTA; CDR2 reads FQGNSA.

This clone was seen more than once but under ten times. The V call is TRBV29-1, the J call TRBJ2-1; 8 bases are shared with TRBD1. CDR3 size: 18 residues. Trimming took 6 bases from V and 0 from J; bases not matched to a gene: 16. The germline CDR1 and CDR2 sequences are SQVTM and ANQGSEA. CDR3 region: CSVVGQGGGLSSYNEQFF. The CDR3 nucleotides read TGCAGCGTAGTAGGACAGGGTGGGGGGTTGAGCTCCTACAATGAGCAGTTCTTC.

This clone has a handful of counts. The gene calls are TRBV4-2 and TRBJ1-4; 7 nucleotides line up with TRBD1. The CDR3 consists of 17 residues. Germline CDR1 and CDR2: LGHNA and YNFKEQ. Trimming at V came to 3 bases and at J to 5 bases, leaving 12 bases not matched to a gene. CDR3 in amino acids: CASSQTRETGRNEKLFF. The CDR3 DNA reads TGTGCCAGCAGCCAGACGAGAGAGACAGGGAGGAATGAAAAACTGTTTTTT.

V usage is TRBV6-5 and J usage is TRBJ2-7; D is unclear. This CDR3 is built from 13 residues. Germline lookup yields CDR1 MNHEY and CDR2 SVGAGI. Trimming left V 0 bases short and J 3 bases short, with 6 bases between. The CDR3 DNA reads TGTGCCAGCAGTTACTCGGCTGACTACGAGCAGTACTTC. Protein sequence: CASSYSADYEQYF.